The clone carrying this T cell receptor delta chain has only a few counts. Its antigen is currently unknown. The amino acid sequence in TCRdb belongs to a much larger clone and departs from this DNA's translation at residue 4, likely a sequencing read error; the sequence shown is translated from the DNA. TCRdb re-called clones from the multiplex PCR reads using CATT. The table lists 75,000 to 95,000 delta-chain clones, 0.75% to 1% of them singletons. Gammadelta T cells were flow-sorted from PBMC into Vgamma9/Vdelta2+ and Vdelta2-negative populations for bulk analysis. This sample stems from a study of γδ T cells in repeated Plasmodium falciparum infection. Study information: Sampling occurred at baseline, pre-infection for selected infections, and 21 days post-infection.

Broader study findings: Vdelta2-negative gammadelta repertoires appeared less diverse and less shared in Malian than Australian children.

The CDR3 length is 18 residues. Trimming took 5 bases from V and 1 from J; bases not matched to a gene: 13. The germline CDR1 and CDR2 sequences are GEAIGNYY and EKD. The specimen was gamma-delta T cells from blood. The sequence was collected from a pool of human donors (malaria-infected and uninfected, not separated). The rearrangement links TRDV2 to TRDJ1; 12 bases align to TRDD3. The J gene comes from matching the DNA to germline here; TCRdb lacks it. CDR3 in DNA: TGTGCCTGTGGCGCATTACTGGGGGATACTACGGGCACCGATAAACTCATCTTT. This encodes CACGALLGDTTGTDKLIF.